This T cell receptor beta chain is from a study of lung T cells in sarcoidosis with Löfgren's syndrome. Overall study: Bronchoalveolar lavage fluid in sarcoidosis accumulates CD4+ T cells. Study observations and caveats: Shared TRAV12-1 and TRBV2 CDR3 motifs were reported across several patients. Löfgren's syndrome patients reportedly showed greatest TRAV12-1 and TRBV2 expansion versus controls.

TCRdb reprocessed the reads with MiXCR, giving one entry per CDR3 protein. This table has fewer than 80,000 distinct CDR3 sequences, 21% appearing once. The CDR3 sequence is 14 residues long. Per the germline V gene, CDR1 is MNHNS and CDR2 is SASEGT. The V end lost 6 bases, the J end lost 3 bases, and 14 bases lay between the germline ends. In its sample, this clonotype was seen many times. Its antigen is undetermined. This sequence originates from a human donor with sarcoidosis (Löfgren's syndrome or another form), or a control subject (not recorded which). What was sequenced was CD4+ T cells from PBMCs. The genes are TRBV6-1 and TRBJ1-2; D not certain. The CDR3 DNA follows: TGTGCCAGCAGCTCCTTAGGACCAGACTATGGCTACACCTTC. It is translated as CASSSLGPDYGYTF.